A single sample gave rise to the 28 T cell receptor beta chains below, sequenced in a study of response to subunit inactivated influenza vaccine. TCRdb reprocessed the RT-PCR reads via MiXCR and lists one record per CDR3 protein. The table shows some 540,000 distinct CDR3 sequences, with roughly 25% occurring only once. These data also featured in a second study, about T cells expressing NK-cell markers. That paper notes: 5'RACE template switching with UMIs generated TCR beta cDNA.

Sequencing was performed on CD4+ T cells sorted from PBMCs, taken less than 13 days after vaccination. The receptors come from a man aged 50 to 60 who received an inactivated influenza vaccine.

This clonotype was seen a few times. The CDR3 sequence is CAISESLAGAQNTGELFF. CDR3 in DNA: TGTGCCATCAGTGAGTCCCTAGCGGGGGCCCAGAACACCGGGGAGCTGTTTTTT. J is TRBJ2-2 and V is TRBV10-3; 10 bases fit TRBD2. Germline-derived CDR1 and CDR2 are ENHRY and SYGVKD. V gave up 0 bases and J gave up 1 base; unmatched junction bases: 5. The CDR3 consists of 18 residues.

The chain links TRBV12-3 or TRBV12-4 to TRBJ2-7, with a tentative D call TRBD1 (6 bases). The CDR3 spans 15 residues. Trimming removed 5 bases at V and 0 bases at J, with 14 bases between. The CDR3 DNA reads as TGTGCCAGCAGTCCGGGACATAATCCCTCCTACGAGCAGTACTTC. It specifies CASSPGHNPSYEQYF.

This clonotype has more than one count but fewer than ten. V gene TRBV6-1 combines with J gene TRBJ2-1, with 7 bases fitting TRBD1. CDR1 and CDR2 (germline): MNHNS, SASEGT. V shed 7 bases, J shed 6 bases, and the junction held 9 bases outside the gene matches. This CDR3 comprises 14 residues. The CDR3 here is CASIRDRGGNEQFF. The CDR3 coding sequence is TGTGCCAGCATCCGGGACAGAGGTGGCAATGAGCAGTTCTTC.

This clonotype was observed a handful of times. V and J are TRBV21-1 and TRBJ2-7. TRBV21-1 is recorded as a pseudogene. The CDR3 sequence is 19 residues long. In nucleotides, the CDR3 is TGTGCCAGCAGCAAAATCCTAACCAAGACTCCTAACCCCACGGGCGAGCAGTACTTC. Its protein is CASSKILTKTPNPTGEQYF.

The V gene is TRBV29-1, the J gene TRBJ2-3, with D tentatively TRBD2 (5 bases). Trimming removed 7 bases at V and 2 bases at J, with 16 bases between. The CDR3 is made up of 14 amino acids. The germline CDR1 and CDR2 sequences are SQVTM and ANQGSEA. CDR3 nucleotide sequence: TGCAGCGCTGGACCGCCCGGGAACACAGATACGCAGTATTTT. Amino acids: CSAGPPGNTDTQYF.

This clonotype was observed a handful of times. CDR3 nucleotide sequence: TGTGCCAGCAGTGATTCAACAGGGTGGTACAATGAGCAGTTCTTC. Its translation: CASSDSTGWYNEQFF. The chain joins TRBV25-1 to TRBJ2-1; tentatively, D is TRBD1 (6 bases). Germline V gene sequence: CDR1 MGHDK, CDR2 SYGVNS. The CDR3 contains 15 residues. Deletions cut 3 bases from V and 4 bases from J, with 13 bases between.

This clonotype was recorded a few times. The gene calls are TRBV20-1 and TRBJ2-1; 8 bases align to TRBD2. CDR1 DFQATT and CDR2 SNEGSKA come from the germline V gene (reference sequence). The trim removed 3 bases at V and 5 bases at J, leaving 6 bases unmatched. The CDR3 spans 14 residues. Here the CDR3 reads CSARHPGGNNEQFF. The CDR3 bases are TGCAGTGCTAGGCATCCGGGAGGGAACAATGAGCAGTTCTTC.

The CDR3 bases are TGTGCCAGCAGCCAGAGCCTAGCGGGAGGTGATACGCAGTATTTT. Protein: CASSQSLAGGDTQYF. V usage is TRBV3-1 and J usage is TRBJ2-3; 11 bases fit TRBD2. Germline CDR1 reads LGHDT; CDR2 reads YNNKEL (reference sequence). The V gene end was trimmed by 3 bases and the J gene end by 6 bases; junction bases not matched to a gene: 5. This CDR3 contains 15 residues.

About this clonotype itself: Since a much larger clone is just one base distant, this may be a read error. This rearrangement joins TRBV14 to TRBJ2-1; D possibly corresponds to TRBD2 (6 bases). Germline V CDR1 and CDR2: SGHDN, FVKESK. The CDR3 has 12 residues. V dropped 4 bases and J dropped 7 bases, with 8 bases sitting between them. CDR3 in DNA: TGTGCCAGCAGCCTGGGGAGGAATGAGCAGTTCTTC. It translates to CASSLGRNEQFF.

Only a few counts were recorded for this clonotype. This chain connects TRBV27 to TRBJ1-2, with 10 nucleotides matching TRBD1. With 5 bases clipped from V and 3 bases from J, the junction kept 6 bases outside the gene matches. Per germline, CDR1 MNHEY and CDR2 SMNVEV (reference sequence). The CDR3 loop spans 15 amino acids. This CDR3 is CASSTRQGADYGYTF. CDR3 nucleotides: TGTGCCAGCAGTACCAGACAGGGGGCTGACTATGGCTACACCTTC.

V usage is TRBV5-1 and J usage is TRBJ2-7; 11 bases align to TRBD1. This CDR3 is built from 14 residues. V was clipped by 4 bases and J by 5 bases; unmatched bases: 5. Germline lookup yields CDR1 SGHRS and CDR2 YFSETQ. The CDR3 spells CASSPGQGVDEQYF. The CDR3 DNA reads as TGCGCCAGCAGCCCGGGACAGGGGGTCGACGAGCAGTACTTC.

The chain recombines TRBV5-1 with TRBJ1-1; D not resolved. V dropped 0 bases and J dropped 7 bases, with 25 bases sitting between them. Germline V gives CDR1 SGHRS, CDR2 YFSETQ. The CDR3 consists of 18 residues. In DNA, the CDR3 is TGCGCCAGCAGCTTGGTTACAGCGAAGCGCGATTTTCGTGGTGAAGCTTTCTTT. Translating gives CASSLVTAKRDFRGEAFF. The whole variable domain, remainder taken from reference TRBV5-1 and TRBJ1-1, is KAGVTQTPRYLIKTRGQQVTLSCSPISGHRSVSWYQQTPGQGLQFLFEYFSETQRNKGNFPGRFSGRQFSNSRSEMNVSTLELGDSALYLCASSLVTAKRDFRGEAFFGQGTRLTVV.

CDR3 bases: TGTGCCAGCAGCCCGATTCGTGCAGTCGACCACGAGCAGTACTTC. Translated, it gives CASSPIRAVDHEQYF. The genes are TRBV5-6 and TRBJ2-7; D gene uncertain. The CDR3 sequence is 15 residues long. CDR1 and CDR2 (germline): SGHDT, YYEEEE. V lost 4 bases, J lost 5 bases, and 19 bases lay in between.

DNA for the CDR3: TGTGCCAGCGACCGGGCTGCGAGGAGCTCCTACGAGCAGTACTTC. Protein product: CASDRAARSSYEQYF. J is TRBJ2-7 and V is TRBV6-2 or TRBV6-3; no firm D call. Trimming shortened V by 8 bases and J by 0 bases, and 17 bases separated the two germline ends. There are 15 residues in the CDR3. CDR1 and CDR2 (germline): MNHEY, SVGEGT.

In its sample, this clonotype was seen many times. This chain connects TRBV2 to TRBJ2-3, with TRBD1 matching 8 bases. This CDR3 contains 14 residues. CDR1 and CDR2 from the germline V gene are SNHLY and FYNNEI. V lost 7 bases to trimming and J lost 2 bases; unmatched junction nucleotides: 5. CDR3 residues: CASKQQGVTDTQYF. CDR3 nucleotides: TGTGCCAGCAAGCAACAGGGGGTCACAGATACGCAGTATTTT.

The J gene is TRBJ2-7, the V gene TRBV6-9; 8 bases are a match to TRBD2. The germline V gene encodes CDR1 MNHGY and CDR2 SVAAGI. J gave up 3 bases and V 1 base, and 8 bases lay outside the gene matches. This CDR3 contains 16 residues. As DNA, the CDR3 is TGTGCCAGCAGTTATTGGACACAGCGGGAGTACTACGAGCAGTACTTC. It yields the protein CASSYWTQREYYEQYF.

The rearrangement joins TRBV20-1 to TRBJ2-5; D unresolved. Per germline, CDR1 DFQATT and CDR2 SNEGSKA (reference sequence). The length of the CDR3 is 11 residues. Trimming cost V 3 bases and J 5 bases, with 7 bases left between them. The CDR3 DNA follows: TGCAGTGCTAGTTTTGGTGAGACCCAGTACTTC. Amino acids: CSASFGETQYF.

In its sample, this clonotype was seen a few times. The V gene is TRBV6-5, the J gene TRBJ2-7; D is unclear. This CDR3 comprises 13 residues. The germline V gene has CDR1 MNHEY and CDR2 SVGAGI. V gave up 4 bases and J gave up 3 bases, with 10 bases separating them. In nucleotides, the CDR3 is TGTGCCAGCAGTTCCTGGCCTCACTACGAGCAGTACTTC. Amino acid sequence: CASSSWPHYEQYF.

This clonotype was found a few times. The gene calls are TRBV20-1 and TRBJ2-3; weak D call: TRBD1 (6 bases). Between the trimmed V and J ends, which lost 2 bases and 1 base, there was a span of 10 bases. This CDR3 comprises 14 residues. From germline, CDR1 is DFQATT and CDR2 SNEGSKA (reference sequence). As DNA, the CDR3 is TGCAGTGCTAGAAAGGGGGACGGCACAGATACGCAGTATTTT. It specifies CSARKGDGTDTQYF.

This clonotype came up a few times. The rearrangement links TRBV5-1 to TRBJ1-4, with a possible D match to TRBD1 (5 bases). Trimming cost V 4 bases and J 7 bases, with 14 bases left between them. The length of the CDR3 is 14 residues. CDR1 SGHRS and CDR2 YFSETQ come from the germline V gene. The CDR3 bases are TGCGCCAGCAGCGTCCAGGGTTACAGTGAAAAACTGTTTTTT. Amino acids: CASSVQGYSEKLFF. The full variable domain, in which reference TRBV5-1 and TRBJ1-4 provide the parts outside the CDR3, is KAGVTQTPRYLIKTRGQQVTLSCSPISGHRSVSWYQQTPGQGLQFLFEYFSETQRNKGNFPGRFSGRQFSNSRSEMNVSTLELGDSALYLCASSVQGYSEKLFFGSGTQLSVL.

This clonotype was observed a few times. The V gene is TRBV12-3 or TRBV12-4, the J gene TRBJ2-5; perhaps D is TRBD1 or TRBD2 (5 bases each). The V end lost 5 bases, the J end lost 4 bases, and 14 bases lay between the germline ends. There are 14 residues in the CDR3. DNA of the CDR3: TGTGCCAGCAGTCCCTCGGGACCCCGAGAGACCCAGTACTTC. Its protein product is CASSPSGPRETQYF.

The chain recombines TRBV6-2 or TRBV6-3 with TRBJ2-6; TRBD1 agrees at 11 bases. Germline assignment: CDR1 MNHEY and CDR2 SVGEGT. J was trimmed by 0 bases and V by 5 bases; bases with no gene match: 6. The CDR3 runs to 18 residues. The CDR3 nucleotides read TGTGCCAGCAGTGCGCGGACAGGGGGCTACTCTGGGGCCAACGTCCTGACTTTC. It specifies CASSARTGGYSGANVLTF.

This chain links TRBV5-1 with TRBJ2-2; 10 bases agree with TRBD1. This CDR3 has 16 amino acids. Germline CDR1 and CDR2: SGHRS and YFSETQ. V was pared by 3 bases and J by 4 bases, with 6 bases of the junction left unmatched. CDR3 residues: CASSSQGQGTTGELFF. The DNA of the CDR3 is TGCGCCAGCAGCTCCCAGGGACAGGGGACCACCGGGGAGCTGTTTTTT.

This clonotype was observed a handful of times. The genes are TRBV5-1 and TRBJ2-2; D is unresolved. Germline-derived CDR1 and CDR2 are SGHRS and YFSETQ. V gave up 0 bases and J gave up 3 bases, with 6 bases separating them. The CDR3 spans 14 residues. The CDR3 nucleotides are TGCGCCAGCAGCTTGGCAAGCGACACCGGGGAGCTGTTTTTT. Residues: CASSLASDTGELFF. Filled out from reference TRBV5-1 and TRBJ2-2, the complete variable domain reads KAGVTQTPRYLIKTRGQQVTLSCSPISGHRSVSWYQQTPGQGLQFLFEYFSETQRNKGNFPGRFSGRQFSNSRSEMNVSTLELGDSALYLCASSLASDTGELFFGEGSRLTVL.

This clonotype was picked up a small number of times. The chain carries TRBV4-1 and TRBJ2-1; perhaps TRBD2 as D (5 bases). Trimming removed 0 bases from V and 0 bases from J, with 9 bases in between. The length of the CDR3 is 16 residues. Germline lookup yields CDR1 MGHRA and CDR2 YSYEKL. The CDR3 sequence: CASSQERGSSYNEQFF. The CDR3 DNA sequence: TGCGCCAGCAGCCAAGAACGGGGAAGCTCCTACAATGAGCAGTTCTTC.

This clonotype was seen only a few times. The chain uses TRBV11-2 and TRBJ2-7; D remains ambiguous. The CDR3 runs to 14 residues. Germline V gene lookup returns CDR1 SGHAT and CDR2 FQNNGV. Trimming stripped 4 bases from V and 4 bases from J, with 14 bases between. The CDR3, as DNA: TGTGCCAGCAGCTCGGCCGAGACACCTTACGAGCAGTACTTC. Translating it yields CASSSAETPYEQYF.

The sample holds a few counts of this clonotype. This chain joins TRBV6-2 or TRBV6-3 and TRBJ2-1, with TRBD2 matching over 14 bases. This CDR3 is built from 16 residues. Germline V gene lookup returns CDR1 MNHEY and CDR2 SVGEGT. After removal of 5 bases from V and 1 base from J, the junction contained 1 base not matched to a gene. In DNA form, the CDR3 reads TGTGCCAGCAGTGGACTAGCGGGGGGATCCTACAATGAGCAGTTCTTC. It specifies CASSGLAGGSYNEQFF.

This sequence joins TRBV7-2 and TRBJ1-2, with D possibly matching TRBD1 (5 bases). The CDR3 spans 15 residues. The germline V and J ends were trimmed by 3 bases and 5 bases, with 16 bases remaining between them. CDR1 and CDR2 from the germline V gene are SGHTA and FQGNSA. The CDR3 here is CASSLGPGTDYGYTF. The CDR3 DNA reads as TGTGCCAGCAGCTTGGGACCCGGGACGGATTATGGCTACACCTTC.